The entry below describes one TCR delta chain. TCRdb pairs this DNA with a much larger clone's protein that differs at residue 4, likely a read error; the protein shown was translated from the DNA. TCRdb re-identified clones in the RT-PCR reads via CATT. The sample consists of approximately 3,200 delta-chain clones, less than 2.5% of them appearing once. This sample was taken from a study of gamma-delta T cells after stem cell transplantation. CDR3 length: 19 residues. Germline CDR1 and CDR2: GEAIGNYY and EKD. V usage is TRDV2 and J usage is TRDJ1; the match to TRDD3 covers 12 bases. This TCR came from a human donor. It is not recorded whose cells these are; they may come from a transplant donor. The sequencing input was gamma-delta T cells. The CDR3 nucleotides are TGTGCCTGTGGCACCATGAGTCTGGGGGATACGGAGTACACCGATAAACTCATCTTT. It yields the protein CACGTMSLGDTEYTDKLIF.